This T cell receptor beta chain is drawn from a study of cytomegalovirus exposure and HLA in healthy donors. 60 Vbeta and 13 Jbeta primers were used in PCR. The method was immunoSEQ multiplex PCR; TCRdb's version includes in-frame clones alone and lacks a portion of them. There are a few hundred thousand clones in the sample; about 77% occur only once, and 1.8% lies in the top ten. Germline CDR1 is SGHDT and CDR2 is YYEEEE. The CDR3 is 15 residues long. V lost 3 bases, J lost 5 bases, and 9 bases stayed unmatched. This clone was seen a handful of times. The clonotype originates from a woman aged 25 to 39 in good health and CMV-seronegative. The chain couples TRBV5-6 to TRBJ2-5; 8 bases are shared with TRBD2. Sequenced material: PBMCs. The CDR3 region has the DNA TGTGCCAGCAGCTGGGGGGCGGGAGGCCCCGAGACCCAGTACTTC. Its protein product is CASSWGAGGPETQYF.